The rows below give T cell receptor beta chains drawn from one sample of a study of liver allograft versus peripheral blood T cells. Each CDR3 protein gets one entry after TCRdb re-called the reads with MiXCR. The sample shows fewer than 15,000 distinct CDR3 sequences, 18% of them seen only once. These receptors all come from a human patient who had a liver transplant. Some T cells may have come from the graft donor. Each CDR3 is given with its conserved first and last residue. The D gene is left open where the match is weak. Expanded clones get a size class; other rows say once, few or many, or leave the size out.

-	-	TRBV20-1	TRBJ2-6	TGCAGTGCTTCTCCACAGCCTGGGGCCAACGTCCTGACTTTC	CSASPQPGANVLTF
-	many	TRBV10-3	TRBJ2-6	TGTGCCATCAGTGAGAGCTCTGGGGCCAACGTCCTGACTTTC	CAISESSGANVLTF
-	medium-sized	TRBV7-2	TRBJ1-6	TGTGCCAGCAGCCTTGAGCCTAATTCACCCCTCCACTTT	CASSLEPNSPLHF
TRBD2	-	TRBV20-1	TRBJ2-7	TGCAGTGCTAGAGATCCTTACGCGGGGGGCTACGAGCAGTACTTC	CSARDPYAGGYEQYF
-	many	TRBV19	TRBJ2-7	TGTGCCAGTAGCGGGAGTCTTCAGAGCTCCTACGAGCAGTACTTC	CASSGSLQSSYEQYF
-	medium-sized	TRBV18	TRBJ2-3	TGTGCCAGCTCACCACGGAGGTTACAGACTTCCACAGATACGCAGTATTTT	CASSPRRLQTSTDTQYF
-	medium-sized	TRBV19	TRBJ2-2	TGTGCCAGTACCGACGGCGCGAACACCGGGGAGCTGTTTTTT	CASTDGANTGELFF
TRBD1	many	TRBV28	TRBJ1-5	TGTGCCAGCAGTTTAGGGCAGGGGGCCCATCAGCCCCAGCATTTT	CASSLGQGAHQPQHF
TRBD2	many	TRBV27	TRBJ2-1	TGTGCCAGCAGTTTAATAAGACTAGCGGGATCTGTCGACAATGAGCAGTTCTTC	CASSLIRLAGSVDNEQFF
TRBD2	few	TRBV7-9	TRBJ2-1	TGTGCCAGCAGCACGTTACTAGCGGGGGGGAGGGTGGATGAGCAGTTCTTC	CASSTLLAGGRVDEQFF
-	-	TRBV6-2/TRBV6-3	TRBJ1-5	TGTGCCAGCAGTCCCCAGGGGCGCCAGCCCCAGCATTTT	CASSPQGRQPQHF
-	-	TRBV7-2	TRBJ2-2	TGTGCCAGCAGCTTACTTCGGGGGGCCACCGGGGAGCTGTTTTTT	CASSLLRGATGELFF
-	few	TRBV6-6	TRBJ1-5	TGTGCCAGCAGACCAATCGGCAGCTTCAATCAGCCCCAGCATTTT	CASRPIGSFNQPQHF
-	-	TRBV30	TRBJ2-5	TGTGCCTGGAGTAGGCAGATCCAAGAGACCCAGTACTTC	CAWSRQIQETQYF
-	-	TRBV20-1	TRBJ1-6	TGCAGTGCGTCCCGGGACGGAAATTCACCCCTCCACTTT	CSASRDGNSPLHF
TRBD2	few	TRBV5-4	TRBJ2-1	TGTGCCAGCAGCTTGGAAGGACTAGCGGGGGGACCAAGCTCCTACAATGAGCAGTTCTTC	CASSLEGLAGGPSSYNEQFF
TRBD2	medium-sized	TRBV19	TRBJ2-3	TGTGCCAGTAGTTTAAGACTAGCGGGAGGGAGCACAGATACGCAGTATTTT	CASSLRLAGGSTDTQYF
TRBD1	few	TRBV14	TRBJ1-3	TGTGCCAGCAGGAGACAGGGCTCTGGAAACACCATATATTTT	CASRRQGSGNTIYF
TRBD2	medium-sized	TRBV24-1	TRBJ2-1	TGTGCCACCAGTGATTCAGGGACTAGCGGGAACCTCAATGAGCAGTTCTTC	CATSDSGTSGNLNEQFF
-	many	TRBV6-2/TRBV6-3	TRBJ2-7	TGTGCCAGCAGTTACAACAGCGTCCCGAGCTCCTACGAGCAGTACTTC	CASSYNSVPSSYEQYF
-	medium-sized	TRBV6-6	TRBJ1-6	TGTGCCAGCAGTTGGACGGGGGATTCACCCCTCCACTTT	CASSWTGDSPLHF